This is a list of T cell receptor beta chains from one sample in a study of cytotoxic CD8 clonotypes in ibrutinib-treated CLL. The data were produced by immunoSEQ multiplex PCR, yet TCRdb's version contains in-frame clones alone and is incomplete. Among over 110,000 clones listed, around 93% were seen once. The sample in question was PBMCs, obtained after 12 months of ibrutinib treatment. Every receptor here comes from a human donor with chronic lymphocytic leukemia. Both conserved end residues are trimmed from each CDR3. Not every row has a clone size; where given, it reads once, few, many or a size class.

NA | TRBJ2-7 | TRBV7-9 | ASSLGKDRPISYEQY
few | TRBJ1-5 | TRBV2 | ASRRDRGNQPQH
NA | TRBJ1-5 | TRBV5-5 | ASSLVGAAYSNQPQH
once | TRBJ2-5 | TRBV5-1 | ASSPATGGQETQY
NA | TRBJ2-7 | TRBV19 | ASRGGRAYDQY
NA | TRBJ2-7 | TRBV7-2 | ASRRGYEQY
NA | TRBJ2-1 | TRBV29-1 | SAQGSGLAGANEQF
NA | TRBJ1-5 | TRBV19 | ASTDGPLWPQH
NA | TRBJ2-5 | TRBV9 | ASSPTGAVETQY
NA | TRBJ1-1 | TRBV6-5 | ASSPQVNTEAF
NA | TRBJ2-5 | TRBV19 | ASSIQVASRETQY
NA | TRBJ2-7 | TRBV21-1 | ASSKRGGGSSSYEQY
NA | TRBJ2-1 | TRBV4-3 | ASSQEITGDAYNEQF
NA | TRBJ2-7 | TRBV28 | ASSLPARGRDEQY
once | TRBJ1-5 | TRBV19 | ASSNGQGDQPQH
once | TRBJ2-3 | TRBV15 | ATTRDRAADTQY
NA | TRBJ2-1 | TRBV14 | ASSPTRGSGEQF
NA | TRBJ1-2 | TRBV7-9 | ASSREGNYGYT
once | TRBJ2-7 | TRBV6-1 | ASSKATSGTGYEQY
NA | TRBJ1-5 | TRBV2 | ASSGAGQRISNQPQH
NA | TRBJ1-3 | TRBV28 | ASSLTGSGNTIY
NA | TRBJ2-5 | TRBV6-1 | ATTKGPNQETQY
NA | TRBJ1-4 | TRBV4-1 | ASSQDGSSLGYEKLF
once | TRBJ2-1 | TRBV9 | ASSGGLPTVNEQF
NA | TRBJ2-1 | TRBV30 | AWTQGLAGYNEQF
NA | TRBJ2-5 | TRBV6-6 | ASSYFRGGRETQY
NA | TRBJ1-1 | TRBV15 | ATSRGGKGTEAF
NA | TRBJ2-7 | TRBV9 | ASSARLAGENEQY
NA | TRBJ2-5 | TRBV7-2 | ASSPRGGSMKTQY
NA | TRBJ2-3 | TRBV28 | ASSLTPGGRTDTQY
NA | TRBJ2-1 | TRBV15 | ATSSKLPSAVNEQF
NA | TRBJ2-1 | TRBV12-5 | ASGLGSSGNEQF
NA | TRBJ2-2 | TRBV2 | ASRDSQGSGELF